Below, 9 T cell receptor beta chains from the same sample are listed, as sequenced in a study of cytomegalovirus exposure and HLA in healthy donors. A multiplex PCR was run with 60 Vbeta primers and 13 Jbeta primers. TCRdb's copy holds only in-frame clones and misses some; the assay was immunoSEQ multiplex PCR. Its listing shows approximately 110,000 clones. Sample: PBMCs. The source is a man between 18 and 29 years old in good health and CMV-seronegative.

The chain is built from TRBV4-1 and TRBJ1-6, with TRBD1 matching over 8 bases. Germline CDR1 and CDR2: MGHRA and YSYEKL. This CDR3 comprises 17 residues. The junction had 12 bases not matched to a gene; V was cut back by 1 base and J by 10 bases. This CDR3 is CASSQVYRDRGNSPLHF. CDR3 in DNA: TGCGCCAGCAGCCAAGTGTATCGAGACAGGGGTAACTCACCCCTCCACTTT.

The chain couples TRBV28 to TRBJ1-1; 7 nucleotides match TRBD1. The length of the CDR3 is 14 residues. The V gene's germline CDR1 is MDHEN and CDR2 SYDVKM. V lost 6 bases to trimming and J lost 4 bases; unmatched junction nucleotides: 8. The DNA of the CDR3 is TGTGCCAGCAGAATCCTCACAGGGGTCACTGAAGCTTTCTTT. As protein: CASRILTGVTEAFF.

The chain combines TRBV2 with TRBJ2-7; D not resolved. The V and J ends lost 6 bases and 1 base respectively, with 10 bases between them. Germline assignment: CDR1 SNHLY and CDR2 FYNNEI. This CDR3 is built from 13 residues. The chain's CDR3 is CASRTQWSYEQYF. Here the CDR3 DNA reads TGTGCCAGCAGGACACAGTGGTCCTACGAGCAGTACTTC.

The chain carries TRBV6-1 and TRBJ2-6; 7 bases align to TRBD1. V shed 6 bases, J shed 8 bases, and the junction held 10 bases outside the gene matches. Germline V gene lookup returns CDR1 MNHNS and CDR2 SASEGT. The CDR3 is 15 amino acids. The CDR3 DNA is TGTGCCAGCAGATCAACAGGGGCCCAAACCAACGTCCTGACTTTC. Translation gives CASRSTGAQTNVLTF.

The chain combines TRBV5-1 with TRBJ1-2; D uncertain. The germline V and J ends were trimmed by 2 bases and 3 bases, with 17 bases remaining between them. The CDR3 sequence is 16 residues long. Per the germline V gene, CDR1 is SGHRS and CDR2 is YFSETQ. The CDR3 reads CASSFWLRSSDYGYTF. CDR3 nucleotide sequence: TGCGCCAGCAGCTTCTGGTTGAGGTCGAGCGACTATGGCTACACCTTC.

This rearrangement joins TRBV5-8 to TRBJ1-1, with 8 bases aligning to TRBD1. CDR3 size: 16 residues. CDR1 SGHTS and CDR2 YDEGEE come from the germline V gene. Unmatched junction bases numbered 10, after V lost 3 bases and J lost 3 bases. The CDR3 DNA reads as TGTGCCAGCAGCTCGACCAGGACAGGGAGGTACACTGAAGCTTTCTTT. This encodes CASSSTRTGRYTEAFF.

The rearrangement joins TRBV19 to TRBJ2-7; 8 positions match TRBD1. This CDR3 has 14 residues. Germline values: CDR1 LNHDA, CDR2 SQIVND (reference sequence). V was clipped by 3 bases and J by 2 bases; unmatched bases: 3. Here the CDR3 DNA reads TGTGCCAGTAGTATTGGACAGGGAGCCTACGAGCAGTACTTC. Its translation is CASSIGQGAYEQYF.

The rearrangement joins TRBV21-1 to TRBJ1-1; the D segment call TRBD1 is taken from the table without a DNA check. TRBV21-1 is listed as a pseudogene. This CDR3 comprises 10 residues. The CDR3 loop reads CASSSRGAFF. The CDR3 DNA is TGTGCCAGCAGCTCAAGGGGAGCTTTCTTT.

The V and J genes are TRBV9 and TRBJ2-7; 14 positions agree with TRBD2. Trimming at V came to 5 bases and at J to 6 bases, leaving 4 bases not matched to a gene. Germline V gene lookup returns CDR1 SGDLS and CDR2 YYNGEE. There are 14 residues in the CDR3. CDR3 sequence reads: CASSQTSGGGEQYF. The CDR3 DNA reads TGTGCCAGCAGTCAGACTAGCGGGGGGGGCGAGCAGTACTTC. The full variable domain, rest sourced from reference TRBV9 and TRBJ2-7, is DSGVTQTPKHLITATGQRVTLRCSPRSGDLSVYWYQQSLDQGLQFLIQYYNGEERAKGNILERFSAQQFPDLHSELNLSSLELGDSALYFCASSQTSGGGEQYFGPGTRLTVT.